This T cell receptor beta chain appears in the sequencing data of a study of control samples from healthy donors and cancer patients. The CDR3 extends over 15 amino acids. The germline CDR1 and CDR2 sequences are MNHEY and SMNVEV (reference sequence). The J segment lost 3 bases and the V segment lost 4 bases, leaving 7 bases of the junction unmatched. Method: immunoSEQ multiplex PCR; TCRdb's copy keeps in-frame clones and lacks some. In the table there are over 75,000 clones, roughly 89% of which are singletons. Sequenced material: blood. This sequence originates from a young man in good health. The V and J genes are TRBV27 and TRBJ1-2; 8 bases line up with TRBD1. For the CDR3, the DNA is TGTGCCAGCAGTTCCGGACAGGGTCTCGACTATGGCTACACCTTC. It is translated as CASSSGQGLDYGYTF.